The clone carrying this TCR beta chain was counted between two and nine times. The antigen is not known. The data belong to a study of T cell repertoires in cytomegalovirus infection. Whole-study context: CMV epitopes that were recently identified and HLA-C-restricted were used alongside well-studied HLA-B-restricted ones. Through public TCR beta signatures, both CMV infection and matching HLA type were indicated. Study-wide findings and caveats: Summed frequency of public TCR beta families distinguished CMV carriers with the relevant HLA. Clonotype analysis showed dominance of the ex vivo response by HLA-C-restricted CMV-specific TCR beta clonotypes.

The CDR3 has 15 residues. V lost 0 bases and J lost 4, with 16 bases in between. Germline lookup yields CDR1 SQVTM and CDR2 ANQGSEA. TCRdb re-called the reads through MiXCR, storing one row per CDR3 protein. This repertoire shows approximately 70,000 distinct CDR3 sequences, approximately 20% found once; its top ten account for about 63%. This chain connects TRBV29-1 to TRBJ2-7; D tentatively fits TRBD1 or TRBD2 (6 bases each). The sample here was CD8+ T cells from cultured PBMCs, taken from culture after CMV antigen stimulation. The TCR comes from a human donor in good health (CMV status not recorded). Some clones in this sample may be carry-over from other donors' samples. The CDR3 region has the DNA TGCAGCGTTGAAGATGGACGGGGGCATCCGTACGAGCAGTACTTC. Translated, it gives CSVEDGRGHPYEQYF.